Below are 22 T cell receptor beta chains sequenced from a single sample in a study of T cell responses to AZD1222 COVID-19 vaccine. TCRdb's table, derived via immunoSEQ multiplex PCR, lists solely in-frame clones and lacks some. The profile shows around 140,000 clones, 90% of them singletons. This specimen was peripheral blood, taken on day 0 of AZD1222 vaccination. The receptors were sampled from an adult in good health.

The V and J genes are TRBV19 and TRBJ2-2, with 8 bases matching TRBD2. This CDR3 has 16 residues. Trimming cost V 1 base and J 3 bases; bases outside gene matches: 4. Germline V gene data show CDR1 as LNHDA and CDR2 as SQIVND (reference sequence). The CDR3 region has the DNA TGTGCCAGTAGTATAGGGGCTAGCGGGTACACCGGGGAGCTGTTTTTT. It yields the protein CASSIGASGYTGELFF.

This chain's CDR3 is CASSYEGFTDTQYF. In nucleotides, the CDR3 is TGTGCCAGCAGTTACGAGGGTTTCACAGATACGCAGTATTTT. V usage is TRBV6-5 and J usage is TRBJ2-3; maybe TRBD2 (5 bases). CDR1 and CDR2 from the germline V gene are MNHEY and SVGAGI. V was clipped by 2 bases and J by 2 bases, with 8 bases between them. The CDR3 has 14 amino acids.

There are a few counts of this clone. This chain connects TRBV7-2 to TRBJ2-7; 7 bases are shared with TRBD1. The CDR3 extends over 15 amino acids. Germline trimming cut 1 base from V and 2 bases from J; bases unmatched to any gene: 5. CDR1 and CDR2 from the germline V gene are SGHTA and FQGNSA. CDR3 loop: CASSLVRQGAYEQYF. As DNA, the CDR3 is TGTGCCAGCAGCTTAGTTAGGCAGGGGGCCTACGAGCAGTACTTC.

The rearrangement links TRBV5-1 to TRBJ2-5, with 10 bases fitting TRBD1. The CDR3 is 17 amino acids. Germline V gives CDR1 SGHRS, CDR2 YFSETQ. After removal of 1 base from V and 5 bases from J, the junction contained 11 bases not matched to a gene. In DNA, the CDR3 is TGCGCCAGCAGCTTGAGAGGGGACAGGGGTTCGTGGGAGACCCAGTACTTC. It translates to CASSLRGDRGSWETQYF.

This clone appeared a single time. J is TRBJ1-2 and V is TRBV5-4, with D maybe TRBD1 (5 bases). V lost 3 bases, J lost 2 bases, and 20 bases lay in between. This CDR3 contains 17 residues. CDR1 is SGHNT, CDR2 YYREEE, per germline (reference sequence). The CDR3 reads CASSSVGSGAVNYGYTF. The CDR3 coding sequence is TGTGCCAGCAGCTCGGTCGGGAGCGGGGCGGTAAACTATGGCTACACCTTC.

The rearrangement links TRBV10-3 to TRBJ2-7, with 8 bases lining up with TRBD1. V dropped 0 bases and J dropped 12; count of bases not matched to a gene: 4. The CDR3 length is 12 residues. Germline V gene data show CDR1 as ENHRY and CDR2 as SYGVKD. The CDR3 region has the DNA TGTGCCATCAGTGAGTCCGACGACAGGGGGTACTTC. This gives the protein CAISESDDRGYF.

This sequence joins TRBV11-3 and TRBJ2-1; 8 nucleotides line up with TRBD2. The germline gives CDR1 SGHNT, CDR2 YENEEA. Trimming removed 6 bases from V and 14 bases from J; junction bases left unmatched: 9. This CDR3 has 12 residues. DNA for the CDR3: TGTGCCAGCAGACCGGGGGGGCGGTGGGAGTTCTTC. Its translation is CASRPGGRWEFF.

This clone was seen a handful of times. The chain employs TRBV4-3 and TRBJ2-1, with D tentatively TRBD2 (6 bases). The CDR3 has 16 residues. Germline-derived CDR1 and CDR2 are LGHNA and YSLEER. The germline V and J ends were trimmed by 1 base and 5 bases, with 15 bases remaining between them. The CDR3 bases are TGCGCCAGCAGCCAAGCGGAGGGGTTGGGACACAATGAGCAGTTCTTC. It yields the protein CASSQAEGLGHNEQFF.

The chain links TRBV30 to TRBJ2-7; 15 bases are shared with TRBD2. V lost 8 bases to trimming and J lost 3 bases; unmatched junction nucleotides: 5. The CDR3 contains 14 residues. CDR1 and CDR2 (germline): GTSNPN, SVGIG (reference sequence). The CDR3 DNA reads as TGTGCCCAGGGACTAGCGGGGGGCTACTACGAGCAGTACTTC. It encodes CAQGLAGGYYEQYF.

The J gene is TRBJ1-6, the V gene TRBV10-3; D unresolved. With 5 bases removed from V and 0 bases from J, the gap between germline ends came to 20 bases. In germline, CDR1 is ENHRY, CDR2 SYGVKD. The CDR3 has 19 amino acids. CDR3 sequence: CAISPASTAYYSYNSPLHF. In DNA form, the CDR3 reads TGTGCCATCAGTCCCGCGTCAACAGCATATTACTCCTATAATTCACCCCTCCACTTT.

This clone was seen a few times. CDR3: CASSYTGYSYEQYF. CDR3 coding DNA: TGTGCCAGCAGTTACACAGGATACTCGTACGAGCAGTACTTC. The chain combines TRBV6-2 or TRBV6-3 with TRBJ2-7; a possible D gene is TRBD1 (5 bases). The CDR3 extends over 14 amino acids. CDR1 and CDR2 (germline): MNHEY, SVGEGT. V was cut by 2 bases and J by 4 bases, with 12 bases left in between.

This clone was seen more than once but under ten times. J is TRBJ1-3 and V is TRBV29-1; D call uncertain. The V end lost 7 bases, the J end lost 4 bases, and 14 bases lay between the germline ends. This CDR3 is 13 amino acids long. Per the germline V gene, CDR1 is SQVTM and CDR2 is ANQGSEA. The CDR3 here is CSGAFSRGNTIYF. The CDR3 bases are TGCAGCGGGGCATTCTCCAGGGGAAACACCATATATTTT.

The genes are TRBV5-5 and TRBJ2-3, with D uncertain. V was shortened by 1 base and J by 0 bases, with 3 bases between the two germline ends. Per germline, CDR1 SGHKS and CDR2 YYEKEE (reference sequence). CDR3 length: 13 residues. Written as DNA, the CDR3 is TGTGCCAGCAGCTTGTATAGCACAGATACGCAGTATTTT. It codes for CASSLYSTDTQYF.

The V gene is TRBV6-4, the J gene TRBJ2-3; 11 nucleotides align to TRBD2. Germline V CDR1 and CDR2: MRHNA, SNTAGT. The CDR3 extends over 14 amino acids. V lost 4 bases to trimming and J lost 4 bases; unmatched junction nucleotides: 1. The CDR3 DNA follows: TGTGCCAGCAGTGGACTAGCGGGATCAGATACGCAGTATTTT. Translating gives CASSGLAGSDTQYF.

The chain links TRBV7-2 to TRBJ1-2; possible D gene TRBD1, 5 bases. Germline lookup yields CDR1 SGHTA and CDR2 FQGNSA. CDR3 length: 15 residues. V lost 7 bases, J lost 0 bases, and 15 bases lay in between. CDR3 loop: CASTRGTVANYGYTF. In DNA form, the CDR3 reads TGTGCCAGCACGCGAGGGACGGTAGCTAACTATGGCTACACCTTC.

The chain recombines TRBV27 with TRBJ1-1; 7 positions match TRBD1. Germline V lookup: CDR1 MNHEY, CDR2 SMNVEV (reference sequence). There are 14 residues in the CDR3. Trimming removed 5 bases from V and 4 bases from J; junction bases left unmatched: 7. Written as DNA, the CDR3 is TGTGCCAGCAGTGACAGGGCTTTAACCACTGAAGCTTTCTTT. Protein: CASSDRALTTEAFF.

This clone was seen once. The chain links TRBV28 to TRBJ1-3; a weak D match, TRBD1 (5 bases). V gave up 7 bases and J gave up 3 bases, with 13 bases separating them. The V gene's germline CDR1 is MDHEN and CDR2 SYDVKM. The CDR3 consists of 14 residues. This chain's CDR3 is CASMLRGNGNTIYF. CDR3 bases: TGTGCCAGCATGCTGAGGGGAAATGGAAACACCATATATTTT.

The J gene is TRBJ2-4, the V gene TRBV18, with D unresolved. The germline V gene has CDR1 KGHSH and CDR2 LQKENI. This CDR3 comprises 16 residues. V lost 4 bases to trimming and J lost 0 bases, with 13 bases between them. The DNA of the CDR3 is TGTGCCAGCTCACAGGGCCCCTTCTTAGCCAAAAACATTCAGTACTTC. Its protein is CASSQGPFLAKNIQYF.

This chain links TRBV18 with TRBJ2-7; TRBD1 aligns across 8 bases. The CDR3 is 15 amino acids. V dropped 1 base and J dropped 4; count of bases not matched to a gene: 6. Germline loops: CDR1 KGHSH, CDR2 LQKENI. CDR3 in amino acids: CASSPLGTGAYEQYF. The CDR3 DNA sequence: TGTGCCAGCTCACCACTGGGGACAGGCGCTTACGAGCAGTACTTC.

The chain carries TRBV7-9 and TRBJ2-3, with 11 bases fitting TRBD2. Germline CDR1 reads SEHNR; CDR2 reads FQNEAQ (reference sequence). This CDR3 has 16 amino acids. V dropped 3 bases and J dropped 2; count of bases not matched to a gene: 4. The CDR3 DNA sequence: TGTGCCAGCAGCTTTTCGGGACTAGCGGACACAGATACGCAGTATTTT. This gives the protein CASSFSGLADTDTQYF.

CDR3: CASSHSWGSTDTQYF. For the CDR3, the DNA is TGTGCCAGCAGCCATTCCTGGGGGAGCACAGATACGCAGTATTTT. J is TRBJ2-3 and V is TRBV3-1 (or the pseudogene TRBV3-2); D is tentatively TRBD1 or TRBD2 (5 bases each). The CDR3 spans 15 residues. Trimming removed 3 bases from V and 0 bases from J, with 10 bases in between. The germline CDR1 and CDR2 sequences are LGHDT and YNNKEL (reference sequence).

The chain uses TRBV27 and TRBJ1-4; D gene unclear. CDR1 and CDR2 (germline): MNHEY, SMNVEV (reference sequence). The CDR3 spans 13 residues. V was trimmed by 6 bases and J by 5 bases, leaving 10 bases between them. The CDR3 is CASSRSLNEKLFF. CDR3 bases: TGTGCCAGCAGCCGAAGTCTAAATGAAAAACTGTTTTTT.